These T cell receptor beta chains were read from a single sample in a study of shared clonotypes between healthy human individuals. The assay was immunoSEQ multiplex PCR, and TCRdb's table has in-frame clones only and misses some. Of about 2.2 million clones in the sample, 80% to 95% were seen once. The specimen was naive CD8+ T cells from PBMCs. The source is a man aged 18-30 years in good health. Some clones in this sample may be carry-over from other donors' samples. Both conserved end residues are trimmed from each CDR3.

len: 17; j_gene: TRBJ1-2; v_gene: TRBV19; CDR3aa: ASSIKSWDSRAPSYGYT
len: 11; j_gene: TRBJ2-4; v_gene: TRBV9; CDR3aa: ASSPGTSNIQY
len: 13; j_gene: TRBJ1-5; v_gene: TRBV19; CDR3aa: ASSLWTGGNQPQH
len: 9; j_gene: TRBJ2-1; v_gene: TRBV6-1; CDR3aa: ASRGSNEQF
len: 8; j_gene: TRBJ2-2; v_gene: TRBV30; CDR3aa: AWRDGELF
len: 13; j_gene: TRBJ2-1; v_gene: TRBV7-7; CDR3aa: ASSLGLAVNNEQF
len: 15; j_gene: TRBJ2-2; v_gene: TRBV9; CDR3aa: ASSPYTTSGTTGELF
len: 12; j_gene: TRBJ2-2; v_gene: TRBV11-2; CDR3aa: ASSLEAATGELF
len: 14; j_gene: TRBJ2-5; v_gene: TRBV13; CDR3aa: ASSDVGVAGEETQY
len: 13; j_gene: TRBJ2-5; v_gene: TRBV27; CDR3aa: ASSFGGSGMETQY
len: 15; j_gene: TRBJ1-3; v_gene: TRBV11-1; CDR3aa: ASSLAWGPTIGNTIY
len: 10; j_gene: TRBJ2-2; v_gene: TRBV7-6; CDR3aa: ASSSPPGELF
len: 12; j_gene: TRBJ2-7; v_gene: TRBV5-1; CDR3aa: ASSPRDRAYEQY
len: 12; j_gene: TRBJ2-7; v_gene: TRBV6-1; CDR3aa: ASSEWDVTYEQY
len: 13; j_gene: TRBJ2-5; v_gene: TRBV7-2; CDR3aa: ASSEGTDRQETQY